Each of the 30 T cell receptor beta chains below was sequenced from the same sample in a study of breast tumors, draining lymph nodes, adjacent tissues (dated by TCRdb to about 2016). The receptor library was made with multiplex PCR. The data were produced on an Illumina HiSeq 2000. Using fastp at Q25 and MiXCR, TCRdb reprocessed the public reads and kept productive beta chains. Records with the same CDR3 protein are collapsed into one entry carrying the most frequent genes and DNA. The sample table holds about 17,000 distinct CDR3 sequences, of which about 60% were seen once. The ten biggest clones cover approximately 20% of the sample. Source material: tumor-adjacent breast tissue. All receptors derive from a female donor with breast cancer. Some clones in this sample may be carry-over from other donors' samples.

Ten or more counts support this clonotype. The CDR3 loop is CAISPPPTGTNYGYTF. In DNA, the CDR3 is TGTGCCATCAGCCCCCCCCCGACAGGGACAAACTATGGCTACACCTTC. The chain combines TRBV10-3 with TRBJ1-2; TRBD1 matches at 7 bases. The CDR3 contains 16 residues. Trimming at V came to 6 bases and at J to 2 bases, leaving 12 bases not matched to a gene. Germline-derived CDR1 and CDR2 are ENHRY and SYGVKD.

V is TRBV19 and J is TRBJ2-1, with 16 bases aligning to TRBD2. With 8 bases clipped from V and 12 bases from J, the junction kept 10 bases outside the gene matches. The CDR3 runs to 15 residues. From germline, CDR1 is LNHDA and CDR2 SQIVND (reference sequence). The CDR3 nucleotides read TGTGCCAGTTCAAAGGTGGGACTAGCGGGAGGGCGGCAGTTCTTC. Its protein is CASSKVGLAGGRQFF.

The rearrangement links TRBV5-1 to TRBJ2-7; no reliable D call. CDR1 and CDR2 (germline): SGHRS, YFSETQ. Trimming removed 1 base from V and 0 bases from J, with 5 bases in between. The CDR3 is made up of 13 amino acids. The CDR3 region is CASSLSSSYEQYF. The CDR3 DNA follows: TGCGCCAGCAGCTTGAGCTCCTCCTACGAGCAGTACTTC.

This clonotype was observed a single time. The chain recombines TRBV5-1 with TRBJ2-7; D is possibly TRBD1 or TRBD2 (5 bases each). Germline V lookup: CDR1 SGHRS, CDR2 YFSETQ. The V and J ends lost 5 bases and 0 bases respectively, with 12 bases between them. This CDR3 has 14 amino acids. CDR3 region: CASSPDGTSYEQYF. The DNA for the CDR3 is TGCGCCAGCAGTCCGGACGGGACCTCCTACGAGCAGTACTTC.

This chain links TRBV6-1 with TRBJ2-7; 12 bases agree with TRBD1. Germline V gene lookup returns CDR1 MNHNS and CDR2 SASEGT. This CDR3 is built from 14 residues. The ends lost 3 bases at V and 5 bases at J; junction bases unmatched: 2. The CDR3 loop is CASSEGQGAHEQYF. The CDR3 DNA is TGTGCCAGCAGTGAGGGACAGGGGGCGCACGAGCAGTACTTC.

Of note for this clonotype: One end of the junction does not line up with germline, which may come from a read error. For the CDR3, the DNA is TGCAGTGCTAGTCCTTTAAATGAGCAGTCCTTC. It is translated as CSASPLNEQSF. The rearrangement links TRBV20-1 to TRBJ2-1, with D unclear. CDR1 DFQATT and CDR2 SNEGSKA come from the germline V gene (reference sequence). The CDR3 has 11 amino acids.

This clonotype qualifies as medium-sized (0.01 to 0.1%). This chain joins TRBV19 and TRBJ1-2; 8 positions match TRBD1. The CDR3 has 17 amino acids. Germline-derived CDR1 and CDR2 are LNHDA and SQIVND (reference sequence). Trimming at V came to 7 bases and at J to 4 bases, leaving 17 bases not matched to a gene. CDR3 in DNA: TGTGCCAGTACCCCCAAGGTGGGGCAGGGGGCGCCCTATGGCTACACCTTC. Its protein product is CASTPKVGQGAPYGYTF.

This clonotype has ten or more counts. This may stem from a read error, because a much larger clone lies one nucleotide away. The rearrangement joins TRBV5-1 to TRBJ2-5; D might be TRBD1 or TRBD2, each matching 5 bases. The V gene's germline CDR1 is SGHRS and CDR2 YFSETQ. The CDR3 is made up of 17 amino acids. V dropped 4 bases and J dropped 5 bases, with 24 bases sitting between them. CDR3 sequence: CASSTGDESDGAETQYF. CDR3 bases: TGCGCCAGCAGCACCGGGGACGAGAGTGACGGTGCTGAGACCCAGTACTTC.

The chain links TRBV9 to TRBJ2-7, with D maybe TRBD2 (6 bases). Trimming pared 4 bases from V and 3 bases from J, leaving 17 bases between. This CDR3 has 15 amino acids. Germline V gene lookup returns CDR1 SGDLS and CDR2 YYNGEE. CDR3 bases: TGTGCCAGCAGCCGCGTGGCCGCGGGAAGCTACGAGCAGTACTTC. Translated, it gives CASSRVAAGSYEQYF.

With regard to this clonotype: At one of its ends the junction is not consistent with the germline gene, which may arise from a read error. The chain combines TRBV7-8 with TRBJ2-7, with TRBD2 matching over 7 bases. The closer fit of TRBJ2-1 to the DNA end suggests the J call may be wrong. This CDR3 has 14 residues. CDR1 and CDR2 (germline): SGHVS, FQNEAQ. For the CDR3, the DNA is TGTGCCAGCAGCCTAGGACTAGGACACAACGAGCAGTTCTTC. Its translation is CASSLGLGHNEQFF.

This clonotype was picked up many times. The chain is built from TRBV19 and TRBJ1-5; 12 bases are shared with TRBD1. CDR3 length equals 15 residues. V dropped 7 bases and J dropped 7; count of bases not matched to a gene: 8. Germline V gives CDR1 LNHDA, CDR2 SQIVND (reference sequence). CDR3 in amino acids: CASTPGQGARQPQHF. CDR3 nucleotides: TGTGCCAGTACTCCGGGACAGGGGGCGCGCCAGCCCCAGCATTTT.

This clonotype was seen at least ten times. This could be a read error, since a much larger clone is one nucleotide away. V gene TRBV20-1 combines with J gene TRBJ2-2, with TRBD1 matching over 7 bases. The V gene end was trimmed by 4 bases and the J gene end by 6 bases; junction bases not matched to a gene: 14. This CDR3 comprises 16 residues. Germline V lookup: CDR1 DFQATT, CDR2 SNEGSKA (reference sequence). As DNA, the CDR3 is TGCAGTGCTATAGGAACTACAGGGGACACATCCGGGGAGCTGTTTTTT. Amino acids: CSAIGTTGDTSGELFF.

The gene calls are TRBV20-1 and TRBJ2-7, with 8 bases fitting TRBD1. Germline values: CDR1 DFQATT, CDR2 SNEGSKA (reference sequence). V lost 4 bases to trimming and J lost 6 bases; unmatched junction nucleotides: 11. CDR3 length equals 14 residues. The chain's CDR3 is CSAIGQGNRPEQYF. The CDR3 DNA reads TGCAGTGCTATTGGACAGGGAAATCGTCCCGAGCAGTACTTC.

The chain has TRBV12-3 or TRBV12-4 and TRBJ1-2, with TRBD1 matching over 7 bases. The CDR3 runs to 12 residues. With V trimmed by 6 bases and J by 10 bases, 8 bases remained unmatched. Here the CDR3 DNA reads TGTGCCAGCAGGGAGGGGACAGCTTACTACACCTTC. This translates into CASREGTAYYTF.

The V gene is TRBV2, the J gene TRBJ2-7, with D tentatively TRBD1 (6 bases). Deletions cut 2 bases from V and 11 bases from J, with 13 bases between. The CDR3 is 12 residues long. The germline gives CDR1 SNHLY, CDR2 FYNNEI. The CDR3 nucleotides read TGTGCCAGCAGTGAACTCAGACAGGCCAAGTACTTC. Protein: CASSELRQAKYF.

CDR3 bases: TGTGCCAGCAGGAGACAAGAGACCCAGTACTTC. It yields the protein CASRRQETQYF. V gene TRBV2 combines with J gene TRBJ2-5, with D unresolved. The CDR3 spans 11 residues. Trimming left V 6 bases short and J 2 bases short, with 4 bases between. The germline gives CDR1 SNHLY, CDR2 FYNNEI.

CDR3 in amino acids: CASSDTDYEQYF. The DNA for the CDR3 is TGTGCCAGCAGTGACACCGACTACGAGCAGTACTTC. The rearrangement uses TRBV6-4 and TRBJ2-7; D uncertain. V dropped 2 bases and J dropped 3 bases, with 5 bases sitting between them. The CDR3 extends over 12 amino acids. Per germline, CDR1 MRHNA and CDR2 SNTAGT.

The chain combines TRBV15 with TRBJ1-4; D is ambiguous. In germline, CDR1 is LNHNV, CDR2 YYDKDF (reference sequence). Trimming stripped 3 bases from V and 5 bases from J, with 7 bases between. The length of the CDR3 is 13 residues. CDR3 amino acids: CATSRDLNEKLFF. The DNA for the CDR3 is TGTGCCACCAGCAGGGACCTGAATGAAAAACTGTTTTTT.

This clonotype was seen a single time. This sequence joins TRBV7-3 and TRBJ2-3; 9 nucleotides agree with TRBD2. This CDR3 has 16 amino acids. V lost 0 bases, J lost 2 bases, and 3 bases stayed unmatched. Germline values: CDR1 SGHTA, CDR2 FQGTGA. CDR3: CASSLTTSGVTDTQYF. The CDR3 DNA is TGTGCCAGCAGCTTAACGACTAGCGGCGTCACAGATACGCAGTATTTT.

This clonotype was counted ten times or more. Being one base from a much bigger clone, this may be a read error. J is TRBJ2-7 and V is TRBV2; D might be TRBD2 (6 bases). The germline V gene encodes CDR1 SNHLY and CDR2 FYNNEI. The CDR3 has 13 residues. Trimming removed 8 bases from V and 7 bases from J, with 18 bases in between. CDR3 DNA: TGTGCCAGCTCCGCGGGGAGATCCCAAGAGCAGTACTTC. Its translation: CASSAGRSQEQYF.

Within the sample, this clonotype is medium-sized. The rearrangement links TRBV14 to TRBJ1-6; the D is unclear. V lost 6 bases and J lost 0, with 9 bases in between. This CDR3 contains 15 residues. CDR1 and CDR2 (germline): SGHDN, FVKESK. CDR3 in amino acids: CASSQQFSYNSPLHF. The CDR3 DNA reads as TGTGCCAGCAGTCAGCAGTTCTCCTATAATTCACCCCTCCACTTT.

The CDR3 reads CASSLWPPDRGLGYTF. In nucleotides, the CDR3 is TGTGCCAGCAGCTTATGGCCGCCCGACAGGGGGCTTGGCTACACCTTC. The chain combines TRBV7-9 with TRBJ1-2; 10 nucleotides align to TRBD1. CDR1 and CDR2 (germline): SEHNR, FQNEAQ (reference sequence). This CDR3 has 16 residues. With V trimmed by 2 bases and J by 7 bases, 10 bases remained unmatched.

With respect to this clonotype: Compared with germline, one end of the junction differs, possibly owing to a read error. The CDR3, as DNA: TGCGCCAGCAGCTTGGGTGGGTCATCCTACAATGGGCAGTTCTTC. It codes for CASSLGGSSYNGQFF. The chain carries TRBV5-1 and TRBJ2-1, with unresolved D. The CDR3 length is 15 residues. Per the germline V gene, CDR1 is SGHRS and CDR2 is YFSETQ.

The chain couples TRBV20-1 to TRBJ2-1, with TRBD2 matching over 11 bases. This CDR3 is 14 amino acids long. The germline gives CDR1 DFQATT, CDR2 SNEGSKA (reference sequence). With V trimmed by 1 base and J by 8 bases, 4 bases remained unmatched. CDR3 DNA sequence: TGCAGTGCTAGAGGACTAGCGGGGATGGATGAGCAGTTCTTC. Protein: CSARGLAGMDEQFF.

Judged by abundance, this clonotype is medium-sized. The V gene is TRBV19, the J gene TRBJ2-3; no definite D call. Trimming took 1 base from V and 2 from J, leaving 10 bases between them. From germline, CDR1 is LNHDA and CDR2 SQIVND (reference sequence). The CDR3 contains 15 residues. Written as DNA, the CDR3 is TGTGCCAGTAGTATAGTGGCATCCCACACAGATACGCAGTATTTT. Amino acid sequence: CASSIVASHTDTQYF.

At least ten counts were recorded for this clonotype. The rearrangement uses TRBV6-6 and TRBJ2-7; 8 bases fit TRBD2. Trimming at V came to 5 bases and at J to 3 bases, leaving 9 bases not matched to a gene. The germline CDR1 and CDR2 sequences are MNHNY and SVGAGI (reference sequence). The CDR3 totals 15 residues. The CDR3 DNA reads as TGTGCCAGCAGTCACGGCGGGGGGAAAATCTACGAGCAGTACTTC. The encoded protein is CASSHGGGKIYEQYF.

In its sample, this clonotype ranks as medium-sized. This rearrangement joins TRBV19 to TRBJ1-3; D unclear. V was clipped by 8 bases and J by 0 bases, with 11 bases between them. CDR3 length: 14 amino acids. CDR1 is LNHDA, CDR2 SQIVND, per germline (reference sequence). The CDR3 sequence: CASSSASSGNTIYF. DNA for the CDR3: TGTGCCAGTTCCTCAGCGAGCTCTGGAAACACCATATATTTT.

The V call is TRBV20-1, the J call TRBJ2-2; 7 nucleotides align to TRBD2. The junction had 11 bases not matched to a gene; V was cut back by 3 bases and J by 4 bases. The CDR3 consists of 16 residues. CDR1 is DFQATT and CDR2 is SNEGSKA in the germline V gene (reference sequence). The CDR3 DNA follows: TGCAGTGCTAGGGGTGGAGGGAGGGTAGCCACCGGGGAGCTGTTTTTT. This encodes CSARGGGRVATGELFF.

By its share, this clonotype is medium-sized. J is TRBJ1-4 and V is TRBV4-3, with D uncertain. V gave up 1 base and J gave up 8 bases, with 8 bases separating them. The germline V gene has CDR1 LGHNA and CDR2 YSLEER. CDR3 length equals 13 residues. The CDR3 DNA is TGCGCCAGCAGCCAAGTGGCGGGGGAAAAACTGTTTTTT. It yields the protein CASSQVAGEKLFF.

This clonotype was seen many times. A much larger clone lies one base from this, so it may be a read error. The chain is built from TRBV12-5 and TRBJ2-3; 7 bases are shared with TRBD1. The germline gives CDR1 LGHNT, CDR2 FRNRAP. The CDR3 runs to 15 residues. Losses at the gene ends were 3 bases for V and 6 bases for J; bases not matched to a gene: 9. CDR3 in DNA: TGTGCTAGTGGTTTCGGTCCCACAGGGGTGGATACGCAGTATTTT. It yields the protein CASGFGPTGVDTQYF.